This T cell receptor (beta chain) was observed in a study of blood T cells in healthy people across ages. Through a sample-barcoded 5' primer and a J-beta primer mix, a second PCR was run for roughly 6 to 12 cycles. Via MiXCR, TCRdb re-called the 5' RACE reads, giving one row per CDR3 protein. The sample consists of around 990,000 distinct CDR3 sequences, 20% to 25% of them appearing once. CDR1 and CDR2 (germline): MNHNY, SVGAGI (reference sequence). The CDR3 sequence is 16 residues long. Trimming pared 4 bases from V and 1 base from J, leaving 11 bases between. For this clonotype: The antigen remains undetermined.

Study findings and constraints: Observed TCR beta diversity per million T cells went down as age went up. This fall followed a roughly linear course with age. More naive CD4+ cells and higher diversity marked long-lived donors relative to aged donors.

Healthy Caucasian individuals from Russia aged 6 to 90 served as donors. This same sample was also part of a study on T cells of mothers and their children.

V and J are TRBV6-6 and TRBJ2-6; maybe TRBD1 (6 bases). Sequencing input: blood. The sequence was collected from a girl aged 2 to 10 in good health. CDR3 nucleotide sequence: TGTGCCAGCAGTTCGTTCAGGGGATCTGGGGCCAACGTCCTGACTTTC. Its protein product is CASSSFRGSGANVLTF.